The clone carrying this T cell receptor beta chain was observed a handful of times. No antigen is known for it. This PCR relied on a set of 60 Vbeta primers and 13 Jbeta primers. Assay used: immunoSEQ multiplex PCR; TCRdb lists only in-frame clones, some missing. Altogether 95,000 to 100,000 clones are present, 65% to 75% being singletons, with the ten largest covering about 1.9%. The data originate from a study of cytomegalovirus exposure and HLA in healthy donors. Study-wide results and limits: Rates of TCR association differed by HLA locus in a later analysis, with DRB1 highest and HLA-C lowest. One cluster of highly shared sequence variants probably arose as a sequencing artifact.

Germline values: CDR1 LGHNA, CDR2 YNFKEQ. The ends lost 4 bases at V and 6 bases at J; junction bases unmatched: 11. This CDR3 is 16 amino acids long. The V and J genes are TRBV4-2 and TRBJ2-3; TRBD1 matches at 9 bases. The receptor's source is a woman aged 40 to 50 in good health and CMV-seronegative. Sequenced sample: PBMCs. The CDR3 region has the DNA TGTGCCAGCAGCCCAGGACAGGGGACGTCGTCCGATACGCAGTATTTT. It yields the protein CASSPGQGTSSDTQYF.